The sequence of this T cell receptor (beta chain) was determined in a study of Graves' ophthalmopathy and Graves' hyperthyroidism. As the template, RNA transcripts were used to amplify TCR beta CDR3 regions. The workflow started with a first-round RT-PCR run with HTBI primers and then moved on to a second-round multiplex PCR. Each CDR3 protein is one row after TCRdb ran MiXCR on the multiplex PCR reads. The profile shows 360,000 or so distinct CDR3 sequences, around 16% of them singletons. Under 3 months in duration, the ophthalmopathy in affected donors had moderate-to-severe activity, CAS ≥3 and NOSPECS ≥4. A volume of over 9 ml of fresh peripheral blood supplied the PBMCs. The CDR3 is 14 amino acids. CDR1 and CDR2 (germline): KGHSH, LQKENI. Trimming left V 2 bases short and J 4 bases short, with 11 bases between. This clonotype was seen repeatedly, ten times or more.

This rearrangement joins TRBV18 to TRBJ2-5; D is ambiguous. This clonotype was obtained from a woman aged 18-29 years with Graves' ophthalmopathy. The material sequenced was peripheral blood. CDR3 sequence (DNA): TGTGCCAGCTCACCAGGCACTGTCATAGAGACCCAGTACTTC. Its translation: CASSPGTVIETQYF.